A selection of T cell receptor beta chains follows, all from one sample in a study of cytomegalovirus exposure and HLA in healthy donors. The protocol was immunoSEQ multiplex PCR, while the TCRdb copy is restricted to in-frame clones and leaves out a portion. The sample carries hundreds of thousands of clones, around 86% recorded once. Sequencing input: PBMCs. These receptors were obtained from a young woman in good health and CMV-seronegative. CDR3s include the opening cysteine and the closing phenylalanine or tryptophan. The order of the fields is J gene, clone size, V gene, D gene, CDR3 DNA, CDR3 protein. A D gene is named only where the DNA matches it firmly. Not every row has a clone size; where given, it reads once, few, many or a size class.

TRBJ1-6	-	TRBV13	TRBD1	TGTGCCAGCAGTTTCCCCGGGACAGGGGCCTCCACCCTCCACTTT	CASSFPGTGASTLHF
TRBJ2-1	-	TRBV7-9	TRBD2	TGTGCCAGCAGCTTAGCGGTGGCGGGAGGGTTTTGGGAGCAGTTCTTC	CASSLAVAGGFWEQFF
TRBJ2-4	-	TRBV4-1	TRBD2	TGCGCCAGCAGCCAAGAGGGGGGACTAGCGGGTTCCCGGCGTCTCATTCAGTACTTC	CASSQEGGLAGSRRLIQYF
TRBJ2-7	-	TRBV28	TRBD1	TGTGCCAGCAGCCTACAGGGGACCTCCTACGAGCAGTACTTC	CASSLQGTSYEQYF
TRBJ2-6	-	TRBV11-1	-	TGTGCCAGCAGCACCTCCAGCTCTGGGGCCAACGTCCTGACTTTC	CASSTSSSGANVLTF
TRBJ1-6	few	TRBV15	TRBD1	TGTGCCACCAGCAGATCTCCGGGACAGCAATCACCCCTCCACTTT	CATSRSPGQQSPLHF
TRBJ1-2	-	TRBV7-8	-	TGTGCCAGCAGCTCTACAGGGTATGGCTACACCTTC	CASSSTGYGYTF
TRBJ1-1	-	TRBV28	TRBD1	TGTGCCAGCCCTGGACAGGGCCCAACTGAAGCTTTCTTT	CASPGQGPTEAFF
TRBJ2-7	-	TRBV28	-	TGTGCCAGCAGTTTCGCCGACAGGTTAAAATCCTACGAGCAGTACTTC	CASSFADRLKSYEQYF
TRBJ2-3	few	TRBV6-4	TRBD1	TGTGCCAGCAGTGACGGGACAGGGGGCACAGATACGCAGTATTTT	CASSDGTGGTDTQYF
TRBJ1-2	-	TRBV6-1	-	TGTGCCAGCAGTGAAGTCGGCGGCAGCCGCACCTTC	CASSEVGGSRTF
TRBJ2-3	few	TRBV5-6	TRBD2	TGTGCCAGCAGCTTCGGACTAGCGGGGGGCACAGATACGCAGTATTTT	CASSFGLAGGTDTQYF
TRBJ2-7	-	TRBV6-1	-	TGTGCCAGCGGAAGGACAGAGATCTACGAGCAGTACTTC	CASGRTEIYEQYF
TRBJ2-3	-	TRBV5-6	-	TGTGCCAGCAGTGAGGTCCTGGCGGCGACAGATACGCAGTATTTT	CASSEVLAATDTQYF
TRBJ2-7	-	TRBV10-3	-	TGTGCCATCAGGGAGACAGGTCCTGGGGCCTACGAGCAGTACTTC	CAIRETGPGAYEQYF
TRBJ1-4	-	TRBV30	-	TGTGCCTGGAGTCCTATTGGCCAGGAGGATGAAAAACTGTTTTTT	CAWSPIGQEDEKLFF
TRBJ2-5	-	TRBV2	-	TGTGCCAGCACCTACCTCGGGGAGACCCAGTACTTC	CASTYLGETQYF
TRBJ2-3	once	TRBV7-6	-	TGTGCCAGCAGCTTATCGGCAGGGGGCACAGATACGCAGTATTTT	CASSLSAGGTDTQYF
TRBJ2-7	-	TRBV5-1	TRBD1	TGCGCCAGCTCCTACGACAGGGAGATAGCCGAGCAGTACTTC	CASSYDREIAEQYF
TRBJ2-7	-	TRBV28	-	TGTGCCAGCAGTCAGGCTAACTACGAGCAGTACTTC	CASSQANYEQYF
TRBJ2-7	-	TRBV11-2	-	TGTGCCAGCAGCTTAGGACAGATATTCTACGAGCAGTACTTC	CASSLGQIFYEQYF
TRBJ1-5	-	TRBV6-5	-	TGTGCCAGCAGTCTACAGGGCCGGCGGCCCCAGCATTTT	CASSLQGRRPQHF
TRBJ1-1	once	TRBV4-2	-	TGTGCCAGCAGCCAAAGGGGGAATGAAGCTTTCTTT	CASSQRGNEAFF
TRBJ2-3	-	TRBV11-2	-	TGTGCCAGCAGCTCCTCAGATACGCAGTATTTT	CASSSSDTQYF
TRBJ2-7	-	TRBV30	-	TGTGCCTTAGCCGGACAGCTTCACGAGCAGTACTTC	CALAGQLHEQYF
TRBJ1-4	-	TRBV13	-	TGTGCCAGCAGCACCTACAGGGATGATAATGAAAAACTGTTTTTT	CASSTYRDDNEKLFF
TRBJ2-3	-	TRBV11-3	-	TGTGCCAGCAGCTTAGGGGGGGTGAGCACAGATACGCAGTATTTT	CASSLGGVSTDTQYF
TRBJ1-5	-	TRBV30	TRBD1	TGTGCCTGGAGTGCGGGACAGGGGGACAAGCCCCAGCATTTT	CAWSAGQGDKPQHF
TRBJ2-7	-	TRBV9	-	TGTGCCAGCAGCCCCCGGACGGGAAGCTACGAGCAGTACTTC	CASSPRTGSYEQYF
TRBJ2-5	once	TRBV12-5	TRBD2	TGTGCTAGTGGTTTGAAAACGGCTAGCGGGTCGGAGACCCAGTACTTC	CASGLKTASGSETQYF
TRBJ2-2	-	TRBV6-5	TRBD2	TGTGCCAGCAGTTACTGGAGCGGGAGGGCCCCCGGGGAGCTGTTTTTT	CASSYWSGRAPGELFF
TRBJ2-1	-	TRBV27	TRBD2	TGTGCCAGCAGTCCCATAATGCGGGGGGGCCTCGTCAATGAGCAGTTCTTC	CASSPIMRGGLVNEQFF
TRBJ1-5	-	TRBV30	-	TGTGCCTGGAGTGCAGGGGCCCTAAATCAGCCCCAGCATTTT	CAWSAGALNQPQHF
TRBJ1-1	-	TRBV4-1	-	TGCGCCAGCAGCCAATCCCCCTTCAACACTGAAGCTTTCTTT	CASSQSPFNTEAFF
TRBJ2-7	-	TRBV6-1	TRBD2	TGTGCCAGCTTACTAGCGGGAGGACCCTCCTACGAGCAGTACTTC	CASLLAGGPSYEQYF
TRBJ2-2	-	TRBV5-4	TRBD2	TGTGCCAGCAGCCCCCCAGCGGGGGGCTTCCGCGGGGAGCTGTTTTTT	CASSPPAGGFRGELFF
TRBJ1-2	-	TRBV4-1	-	TGCGCCAGCAGCCTATTGACAGATAACTATGGCTACACCTTC	CASSLLTDNYGYTF
TRBJ2-7	-	TRBV6-5	-	TGTGCCAGCAGCACCCGGGACACCTCCTACGAGCAGTACTTC	CASSTRDTSYEQYF
TRBJ2-1	-	TRBV27	TRBD1	TGTGCCAGCAGTATCTCAAGGACAGGGGGGCTGTTCTTC	CASSISRTGGLFF
TRBJ1-5	-	TRBV2	TRBD1	TGTGCCAGCAGGACCGGGACAGGGGTCCGCAGCAATCAGCCCCAGCATTTT	CASRTGTGVRSNQPQHF